This T cell receptor (beta chain) is from a study of CD8 T cells in ankylosing spondylitis. General study points: A subset of motif variants has previously been described in the synovial fluid and blood of reactive arthritis. Reported data indicate significant enrichment of disease-linked clones within matched ankylosing spondylitis synovial fluid. Characteristic, it appeared, of ankylosing spondylitis blood was a TCR beta motif of about eight highly homologous variants.

Quantitative 5'-RACE with molecular barcodes generated TCR beta libraries. TCRdb itself ran the 5' RACE reads through MiXCR, one entry per CDR3 protein. The sample lists 240,000 or so distinct CDR3 sequences; 9.5% to 12% were seen once. The CDR3 is made up of 12 amino acids. Deletions cut 0 bases from V and 9 bases from J, with 6 bases between. Looked up from germline, CDR1 is DFQATT and CDR2 is SNEGSKA (reference sequence). This clonotype was found many times. Its antigen remains unidentified. The sample consisted of blood, either unsorted or a sorted T cell fraction (not recorded which). The clonotype originates from a male donor with ankylosing spondylitis or in good health (not recorded which). This chain links TRBV20-1 with TRBJ1-6; tentatively, D is TRBD1 (5 bases). The CDR3 DNA follows: TGCAGTGCTAGAGATCAGGGTTCACCCCTCCACTTT. It specifies CSARDQGSPLHF.